This is a list of T cell receptor beta chains from one sample in a study of shared clonotypes between healthy human individuals. Clones were sequenced by immunoSEQ multiplex PCR, and TCRdb holds only the in-frame ones, with some missing. The sample has approximately 740,000 clones; 90% to 95% are singletons. Material: naive CD8+ T cells sorted from blood. The receptors stem from a young man in good health. The CDR3 runs from the conserved cysteine through the conserved F or W. Each record gives: V gene, D gene, J gene, CDR3 length, clone size, CDR3 DNA, CDR3 protein. The D gene is left open where the match is weak. Clone size, where shown, is once, few, many, or a class for clones that have expanded.

>TRBV7-3|NA|TRBJ1-2|15|once
TGTGCCAGCAGCTTAACAGGGAGGCTCGACTATGGCTACACCTTC
CASSLTGRLDYGYTF
>TRBV4-1|NA|TRBJ2-3|15|once
TGCGCCAGCAGCCAAGTCCCGGGAACCACAGATACGCAGTATTTT
CASSQVPGTTDTQYF
>TRBV2|TRBD1|TRBJ2-1|12|NA
TGTGCCAGCATGAGGGGGCTAGTTGAGCAGTTCTTC
CASMRGLVEQFF
>TRBV5-4|TRBD2|TRBJ2-7|16|NA
TGTGCCAGCAGCTTCATAGCGGGACGGACGACTTACGAGCAGTACTTC
CASSFIAGRTTYEQYF
>TRBV2|TRBD1|TRBJ2-7|15|NA
TGTGCCAGCAGTGATCCGGGACAGGAACCCTACGAGCAGTACTTC
CASSDPGQEPYEQYF
>TRBV29-1|TRBD2|TRBJ2-1|11|NA
TGCAGCGTTGAGGGGGGGAATGAGCAGTTCTTC
CSVEGGNEQFF
>TRBV7-8|NA|TRBJ2-2|14|NA
TGTGCCAGCAGCTTTGGGCGGAACACCGGGGAGCTGTTTTTT
CASSFGRNTGELFF
>TRBV11-2|NA|TRBJ2-1|12|NA
TGTGCCAGCAGATTGATGGGCCCCTTCCAGTTCTTC
CASRLMGPFQFF
>TRBV7-8|TRBD1|TRBJ1-4|17|NA
TGTGCCAGCAGCCGCAGGGACAGATATGCAACTAATGAAAAACTGTTTTTT
CASSRRDRYATNEKLFF
>TRBV9|NA|TRBJ1-3|15|NA
TGTGCCAGCAGCTCGCCCGGGAAAGATCGAAACACCATATATTTT
CASSSPGKDRNTIYF
>TRBV27|TRBD2|TRBJ2-7|13|NA
TGTGCCAGCAGTTCCACTAGCGGGGACGAGCAGTACTTC
CASSSTSGDEQYF
>TRBV5-6|NA|TRBJ2-7|17|NA
TGTGCCAGCAGCGTTACCTACACCGGGACGGAGGATTACGAGCAGTACTTC
CASSVTYTGTEDYEQYF
>TRBV9|NA|TRBJ2-5|15|NA
TGTGCCAGCAGCGTAGAGGGGAGGGGGCAAGAGACCCAGTACTTC
CASSVEGRGQETQYF
>TRBV4-1|NA|TRBJ2-7|15|NA
TGCGCCAGCAGCCAAGGGCTGGCGAGCTCCTACGAGCAGTACTTC
CASSQGLASSYEQYF
>TRBV7-2|NA|TRBJ2-7|13|NA
TGTGCCATCCAAGGGGGACACAACTACGAGCAGTACTTC
CAIQGGHNYEQYF
>TRBV19|NA|TRBJ2-2|12|NA
TGTGCCAGTAGTTCTTACACCGGGGAGCTGTTTTTT
CASSSYTGELFF
>TRBV29-1|NA|TRBJ2-2|14|NA
TGCAGCGTTGATGTCGAGGAAGGGCCCGGGGAGCTGTTTTTT
CSVDVEEGPGELFF
>TRBV4-1|NA|TRBJ2-1|13|once
TGCGCCAGCAGCCTACAGAATTACAATGAGCAGTTCTTC
CASSLQNYNEQFF
>TRBV29-1|TRBD2|TRBJ2-3|13|NA
TGCAGCGTTATACTAGCGAGCACAGATACGCAGTATTTT
CSVILASTDTQYF
>TRBV5-6|TRBD2|TRBJ2-2|16|once
TGTGCCAGCAGCTTCGCGACTAGCGGGGCTACCGGGGAGCTGTTTTTT
CASSFATSGATGELFF
>TRBV9|NA|TRBJ2-1|14|NA
TGTGCCAGCAGCGTAGAGGGCAACCACAATGAGCAGTTCTTC
CASSVEGNHNEQFF
>TRBV2|TRBD2|TRBJ2-1|15|NA
TGTGCCAGCAGTGAGACTAGCGGGACTAACAATGAGCAGTTCTTC
CASSETSGTNNEQFF
>TRBV11-3|NA|TRBJ2-2|12|NA
TGTGCCAGCAGACTGGAGTACGGGGAGCTGTTTTTT
CASRLEYGELFF
>TRBV29-1|NA|TRBJ2-7|12|NA
TGCAGCGTTGTAGGTCTTCAGTACGAGCAGTACTTC
CSVVGLQYEQYF
>TRBV29-1|NA|TRBJ2-7|10|NA
TGCAGCGTGATAGGGAACGAGCAGTACTTC
CSVIGNEQYF
>TRBV7-9|NA|TRBJ2-2|16|NA
TGTGCCAGCAGCTTAGGAGTTGGGGGTAACACCGGGGAGCTGTTTTTT
CASSLGVGGNTGELFF
>TRBV13|TRBD2|TRBJ2-7|17|NA
TGTGCCAGCAGCTCCCCTGGACTAGCGGGCATGCCTAATGAGCAGTACTTC
CASSSPGLAGMPNEQYF
>TRBV29-1|NA|TRBJ1-2|12|NA
TGCAGCGTTGAAGATGCAGCCTATGGCTACACCTTC
CSVEDAAYGYTF
>TRBV28|TRBD1|TRBJ2-7|15|NA
TGTGCCAGCAGTTTTCCGGGACAGGGCTTAAGCGAGCAGTACTTC
CASSFPGQGLSEQYF
>TRBV5-5|NA|TRBJ2-7|15|NA
TGTGCCAGCAGCCAATCAACTTCCAGGAGCTACGAGCAGTACTTC
CASSQSTSRSYEQYF
>TRBV9|TRBD2|TRBJ2-3|15|NA
TGTGCCAGCAGCGAAGGACTAGCGGGAGTAGATACGCAGTATTTT
CASSEGLAGVDTQYF
>TRBV15|TRBD1|TRBJ1-2|14|NA
TGTGCCACCAGAAATACAGGGGGCGACTATGGCTACACCTTC
CATRNTGGDYGYTF
>TRBV9|NA|TRBJ2-3|15|NA
TGTGCCAGCAGCGTAGGCGGGATTAGCACAGATACGCAGTATTTT
CASSVGGISTDTQYF
>TRBV27|NA|TRBJ1-2|12|NA
TGTGCCAGCAGTACCGGACAACGAGGCTACACCTTC
CASSTGQRGYTF
>TRBV11-2|NA|TRBJ1-2|16|NA
TGTGCCAGCAGCTTAGCTAGGGACCTAGGAGGCTATGGCTACACCTTC
CASSLARDLGGYGYTF
>TRBV4-1|NA|TRBJ2-7|13|NA
TGCGCCAGCACGGGAGGTCCAGGGGAAGAGCAGTACTTC
CASTGGPGEEQYF
>TRBV10-3|NA|TRBJ2-5|13|NA
TGTGCCATCAGTGTATCTAGACAAGAGACCCAGTACTTC
CAISVSRQETQYF
>TRBV15|NA|TRBJ2-7|12|NA
TGTGCCACCAGCGGGGATAGCTACGAGCAGTACTTC
CATSGDSYEQYF
>TRBV9|NA|TRBJ2-1|12|NA
TGTGCCAGCAGCACCCGCTACAATGAGCAGTTCTTC
CASSTRYNEQFF
>TRBV29-1|NA|TRBJ2-5|14|NA
TGCAGCGCAATAAGGCGGGTCGGGAGAGAGACCCAGTACTTC
CSAIRRVGRETQYF
>TRBV5-1|NA|TRBJ1-1|11|once
TGCGCCAGCAGCCCCACAGGGAAGGCTTTCTTT
CASSPTGKAFF
>TRBV7-7|TRBD2|TRBJ2-1|15|NA
TGTGCCAGCAGCTTGGAACTAGCGAGCTACAATGAGCAGTTCTTC
CASSLELASYNEQFF
>TRBV5-5|NA|TRBJ2-7|17|NA
TGTGCCAGCAGCTCCCGAGGGTCCTTAGGGGCTTTCTACGAGCAGTACTTC
CASSSRGSLGAFYEQYF
>TRBV28|NA|TRBJ2-7|16|NA
TGTGCCAGCAGTTCCTACTCAGACAGACACGCCTACGAGCAGTACTTC
CASSSYSDRHAYEQYF
>TRBV5-6|NA|TRBJ1-4|12|NA
TGTGCCAGCAGCTCTGGCCGTGAAAAACTGTTTTTT
CASSSGREKLFF
>TRBV7-9|NA|TRBJ2-5|13|NA
TGTGCCAGCAGCTTGACACTACAAGAGACCCAGTACTTC
CASSLTLQETQYF
>TRBV7-9|TRBD2|TRBJ2-3|18|NA
TGTGCCAGCAGCCCTGAGGGGACTAGCGGGAGGGTAGCAGATACGCAGTATTTT
CASSPEGTSGRVADTQYF
>TRBV9|TRBD2|TRBJ2-1|14|NA
TGTGCCAGCAGCGTTAGGGGACTAGCGGGAGAGCAGTTCTTC
CASSVRGLAGEQFF
>TRBV7-9|TRBD1|TRBJ2-7|15|once
TGTGCCAGCAGCTTACCCTCGACAGGGCGACCTGAGCAGTACTTC
CASSLPSTGRPEQYF
>TRBV5-8|NA|TRBJ2-1|17|NA
TGTGCCAGCACCAATGTGGTACGGAGCCGCTCCTACAATGAGCAGTTCTTC
CASTNVVRSRSYNEQFF
>TRBV6-5|TRBD2|TRBJ2-1|15|NA
TGTGCCAGCAGCCCCGGGACTAGCTCAGGGAATGAGCAGTTCTTC
CASSPGTSSGNEQFF
>TRBV19|NA|TRBJ1-2|14|few
TGTGCCAGTAGTGCCCACACAGGGAGCTATGGCTACACCTTC
CASSAHTGSYGYTF
>TRBV29-1|NA|TRBJ2-2|14|NA
TGCAGCGTTGTTGACAGCTCGAACACCGGGGAGCTGTTTTTT
CSVVDSSNTGELFF
>TRBV2|NA|TRBJ2-2|15|NA
TGTGCCAGCAGTGACGGGTCAAGGGGGACCGGGGAGCTGTTTTTT
CASSDGSRGTGELFF